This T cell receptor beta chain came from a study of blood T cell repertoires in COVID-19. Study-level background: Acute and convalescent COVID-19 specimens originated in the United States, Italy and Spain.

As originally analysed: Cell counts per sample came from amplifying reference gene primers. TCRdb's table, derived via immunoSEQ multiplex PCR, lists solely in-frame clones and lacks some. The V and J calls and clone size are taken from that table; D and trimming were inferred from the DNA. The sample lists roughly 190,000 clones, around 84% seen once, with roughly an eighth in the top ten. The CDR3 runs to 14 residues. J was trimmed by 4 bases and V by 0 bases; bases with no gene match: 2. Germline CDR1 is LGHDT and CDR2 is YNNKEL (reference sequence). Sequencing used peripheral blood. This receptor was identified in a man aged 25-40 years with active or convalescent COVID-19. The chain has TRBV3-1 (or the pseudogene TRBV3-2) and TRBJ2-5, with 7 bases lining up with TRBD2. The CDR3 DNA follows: TGTGCCAGCAGCCAAGAGGGACTACTAGAGACCCAGTACTTC. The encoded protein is CASSQEGLLETQYF.